The 9 T cell receptor beta chains reported below all come from one sample, sequenced in a study of untreated major depressive disorder. Study observations and caveats: TRBV05-01 (Vbeta 5.1) usage was higher in CD4+ T cells of depressed patients than controls.

This table comes from immunoSEQ multiplex PCR, and its TCRdb copy is limited to in-frame clones, with some not included. The table includes approximately 12,000 clones, nearly 95% detected once. These receptors' antigens are unknown. Sequencing was carried out using CD4+ T cells from PBMCs. All receptors come from a man aged 25 to 45 with major depressive disorder.

V is TRBV4-2 and J is TRBJ1-1; D is ambiguous. CDR3 size: 11 residues. In germline, CDR1 is LGHNA, CDR2 YNFKEQ. V lost 4 bases to trimming and J lost 3 bases, with 3 bases between them. The CDR3 DNA reads as TGTGCCAGCAGCCGGTACACTGAAGCTTTCTTT. Translated, it gives CASSRYTEAFF.

As regards this clone: The junction shows a germline mismatch at one end, possibly a read error. The chain is built from TRBV7-7 and TRBJ1-3; a weak D match, TRBD1 (5 bases). CDR1 and CDR2 from the germline V gene are SSHAT and FNYEAQ (reference sequence). This CDR3 is 14 amino acids long. The CDR3 reads CASSPGTRGNTIYF. The DNA for the CDR3 is TGTGCTAGCAGCCCCGGGACTCGGGGAAACACCATATATTTT.

The chain employs TRBV19 and TRBJ1-1; no definite D call. The CDR3 has 14 amino acids. Germline CDR1 is LNHDA and CDR2 is SQIVND (reference sequence). V lost 4 bases and J 1 base, leaving 10 bases between the germline ends. The CDR3: CASSTGFSNTEAFF. CDR3 DNA: TGTGCCAGTAGTACCGGGTTCTCGAACACTGAAGCTTTCTTT.

This chain uses TRBV27 with TRBJ1-2; 8 nucleotides match TRBD1. V shed 6 bases and J 6 bases; nucleotides not matched to a gene: 6. Germline CDR1 and CDR2: MNHEY and SMNVEV (reference sequence). There are 13 residues in the CDR3. CDR3 DNA sequence: TGTGCCAGCAGCCTTATACAGGGGGATGGCTACACCTTC. Translation: CASSLIQGDGYTF.

The rearrangement links TRBV2 to TRBJ2-1, with 9 bases that match TRBD2. CDR1 SNHLY and CDR2 FYNNEI come from the germline V gene. Trimming cost V 6 bases and J 7 bases; bases outside gene matches: 10. The CDR3 runs to 15 residues. CDR3 nucleotide sequence: TGTGCCAGCAGGAAGGAGGCGGGGGGGCGGAATGAGCAGTTCTTC. Its protein is CASRKEAGGRNEQFF. Using reference TRBV2 and TRBJ2-1 for the parts outside the CDR3, the full variable domain is EPEVTQTPSHQVTQMGQEVILRCVPISNHLYFYWYRQILGQKVEFLVSFYNNEISEKSEIFDDQFSVERPDGSNFTLKIRSTKLEDSAMYFCASRKEAGGRNEQFFGPGTRLTVL.

The V call is TRBV27, the J call TRBJ2-7, with 8 positions matching TRBD2. The V segment lost 6 bases and the J segment 0 bases; nucleotides outside the gene matches: 22. In germline, CDR1 is MNHEY, CDR2 SMNVEV (reference sequence). CDR3 length equals 20 residues. The CDR3 coding sequence is TGTGCCAGCAGGAAGGGACTCGGACGGACTCAGGGGACTAGCTCCTACGAGCAGTACTTC. Translating gives CASRKGLGRTQGTSSYEQYF.

V gene TRBV6-1 combines with J gene TRBJ2-7; 10 positions match TRBD1. The ends lost 3 bases at V and 2 bases at J; junction bases unmatched: 7. Germline-derived CDR1 and CDR2 are MNHNS and SASEGT. The CDR3 totals 16 residues. CDR3 sequence: CASSDLRDRGPYEQYF. The DNA for the CDR3 is TGTGCCAGCAGTGACCTCCGGGACAGGGGCCCCTACGAGCAGTACTTC.

The chain joins TRBV7-9 to TRBJ2-5; D is ambiguous. The CDR3 sequence is 15 residues long. V dropped 5 bases and J dropped 8 bases, with 21 bases sitting between them. From germline, CDR1 is SEHNR and CDR2 FQNEAQ (reference sequence). The CDR3 coding sequence is TGTGCCAGCAGCCCAGTCCGGACGGTCGTTGGAACCCAGTACTTC. Translating it yields CASSPVRTVVGTQYF.

The chain is built from TRBV7-3 and TRBJ2-3; D remains unclear. CDR1 and CDR2 from the germline V gene are SGHTA and FQGTGA. This CDR3 has 16 amino acids. Deletions cut 0 bases from V and 2 bases from J, with 12 bases between. The CDR3 region is CASSLTLGGDTDTQYF. Here the CDR3 DNA reads TGTGCCAGCAGCTTAACGTTAGGCGGAGACACAGATACGCAGTATTTT.